This record covers a single T cell receptor (beta chain). No antigen is known for it. The entry originates in a study of response to subunit inactivated influenza vaccine. Study-wide points: With each seasonal influenza vaccination, the authors suggested, few new T cells are recruited.

Each CDR3 protein is one row after TCRdb ran MiXCR on the RT-PCR reads. The sample records 450,000 to 700,000 distinct CDR3 sequences, about 15% being singletons. V was shortened by 1 base and J by 0 bases, with 10 bases between the two germline ends. The CDR3 is 16 amino acids. The rearrangement links TRBV12-3 or TRBV12-4 to TRBJ1-5; possible D gene TRBD1, 5 bases. Sequenced here: PBMCs from blood, sampled less than 13 days after vaccination. The receptor was isolated from a man in his fifties who received an inactivated influenza vaccine. Written as DNA, the CDR3 is TGTGCCAGCAGTTTAGGAACAGGTCGTAGCAATCAGCCCCAGCATTTT. Residues: CASSLGTGRSNQPQHF.